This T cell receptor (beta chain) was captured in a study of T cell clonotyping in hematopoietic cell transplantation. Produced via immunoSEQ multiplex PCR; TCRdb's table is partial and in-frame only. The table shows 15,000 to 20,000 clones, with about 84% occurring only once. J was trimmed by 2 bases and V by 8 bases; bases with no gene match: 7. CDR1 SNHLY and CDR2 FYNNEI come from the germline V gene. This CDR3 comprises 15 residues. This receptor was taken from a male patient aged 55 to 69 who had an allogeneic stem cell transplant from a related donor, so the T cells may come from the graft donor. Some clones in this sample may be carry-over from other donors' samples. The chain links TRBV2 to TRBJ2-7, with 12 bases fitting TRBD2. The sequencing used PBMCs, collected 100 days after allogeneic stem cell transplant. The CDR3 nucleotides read TGTGCCAGCGCCGGGACTAGCGGGCGTACCTACGAGCAGTACTTC. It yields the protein CASAGTSGRTYEQYF.